This T cell receptor (beta chain) came from a study of blood T cells in healthy people across ages. Across the study: When template switching was applied, about one barcoded beta molecule was captured per two T cells. Study-level points and caveats: Expanded clonotype changes were possibly confounded by unknown donor CMV status. While age rose, TCR beta diversity per million T cells dropped in a roughly linear way.

Each of the donors had approximately 10 milliliters of peripheral blood drawn into EDTA-treated Vacutainer tubes. The CDR3 consists of 15 residues. The V end lost 4 bases, the J end lost 1 base, and 13 bases lay between the germline ends. This clonotype has a handful of counts. What it recognizes is unknown. Through a sample-barcoded 5' primer and a J-beta primer mix, a second PCR was run for 7 to 11 cycles. TCRdb passed the 5' RACE reads through MiXCR, listing each CDR3 protein once. This table holds around 1.5 million distinct CDR3 sequences, 40% to 50% found once. The clonotype comes from a woman younger than 30 in good health. The rearrangement links TRBV12-3 or TRBV12-4 to TRBJ1-2, with D possibly matching TRBD1 (5 bases). Sample: blood. The CDR3, as DNA: TGTGCCAGCAGTTACAGGCCATCCAATAACTATGGCTACACCTTC. The encoded protein is CASSYRPSNNYGYTF.